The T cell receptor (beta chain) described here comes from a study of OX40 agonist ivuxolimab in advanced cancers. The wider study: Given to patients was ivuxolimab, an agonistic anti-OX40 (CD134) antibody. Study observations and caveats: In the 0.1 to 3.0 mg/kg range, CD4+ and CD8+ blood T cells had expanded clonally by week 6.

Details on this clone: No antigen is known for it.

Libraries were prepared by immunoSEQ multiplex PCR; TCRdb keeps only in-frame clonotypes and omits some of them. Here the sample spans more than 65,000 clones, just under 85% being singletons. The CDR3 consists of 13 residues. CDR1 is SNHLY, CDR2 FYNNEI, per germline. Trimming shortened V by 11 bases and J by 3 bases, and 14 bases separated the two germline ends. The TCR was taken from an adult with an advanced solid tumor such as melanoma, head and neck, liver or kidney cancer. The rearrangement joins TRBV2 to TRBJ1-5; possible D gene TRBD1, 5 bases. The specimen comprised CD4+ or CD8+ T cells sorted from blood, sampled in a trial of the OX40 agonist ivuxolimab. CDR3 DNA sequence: TGTGCCGCTTGGGACGGCAACAATCAGCCCCAGCATTTT. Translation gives CAAWDGNNQPQHF.